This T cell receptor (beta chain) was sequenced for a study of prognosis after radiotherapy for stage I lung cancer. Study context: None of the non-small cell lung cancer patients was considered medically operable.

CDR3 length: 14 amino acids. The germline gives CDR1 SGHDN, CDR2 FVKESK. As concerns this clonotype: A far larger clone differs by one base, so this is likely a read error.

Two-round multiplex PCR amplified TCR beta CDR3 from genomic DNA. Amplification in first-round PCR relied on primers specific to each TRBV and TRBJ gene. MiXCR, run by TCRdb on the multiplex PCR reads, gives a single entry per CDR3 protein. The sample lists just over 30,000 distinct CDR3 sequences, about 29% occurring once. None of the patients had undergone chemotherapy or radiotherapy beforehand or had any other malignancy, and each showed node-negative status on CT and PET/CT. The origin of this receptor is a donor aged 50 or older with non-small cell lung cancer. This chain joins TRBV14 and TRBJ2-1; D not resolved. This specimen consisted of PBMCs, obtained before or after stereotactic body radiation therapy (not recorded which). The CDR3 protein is CASSLASLTNERFF. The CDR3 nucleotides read TGTGCCAGCAGCCTCGCCAGCTTAACCAATGAGCGGTTCTTC.